Listed below are T cell receptor beta chains from one sample, sequenced in a study of OX40 agonist ivuxolimab in advanced cancers. Profiled with immunoSEQ multiplex PCR; TCRdb holds only in-frame clones, not every one. The sample has some 86,000 clones, about 85% seen once. This sample comprised CD4+ or CD8+ T cells sorted from blood, obtained in a trial of the OX40 agonist ivuxolimab. The receptors here all came from an adult with an advanced solid tumor such as melanoma, head and neck, liver or kidney cancer. The conserved cysteine and the conserved F or W are not part of the CDR3 here. Each record gives: J gene, V gene, CDR3 protein.

J: TRBJ2-7
V: TRBV7-9
CDR3: ASSDLARSSYEQY

J: NA
V: TRBV15
CDR3: ATSRAGTHEQY

J: TRBJ1-1
V: TRBV13
CDR3: ASSSQRGEAF

J: TRBJ2-7
V: TRBV10-3
CDR3: AISDEQTGYEQY

J: TRBJ2-1
V: TRBV4-1
CDR3: ASSQGAGLSEQF

J: TRBJ1-1
V: TRBV5-4
CDR3: ASSLRQGFSEAF

J: TRBJ2-7
V: TRBV11-1
CDR3: ASSQSGARSYEQY

J: TRBJ2-7
V: TRBV7-9
CDR3: ASSDEGDPEKQY

J: TRBJ2-1
V: TRBV7-2
CDR3: ASSLVNYRGRRVYNEQF

J: TRBJ1-6
V: TRBV27
CDR3: ASSYLQGVGSPLH

J: TRBJ2-7
V: TRBV30
CDR3: AWSGPDGEQY

J: TRBJ1-3
V: TRBV1
CDR3: TSSPRVTVAGPHGNTIY

J: TRBJ2-7
V: TRBV18
CDR3: ASSQESGTPYEQY

J: TRBJ1-2
V: TRBV5-6
CDR3: ASTPGWGYVYGYT

J: TRBJ2-5
V: TRBV2
CDR3: ASSEAGVLEGIGY

J: TRBJ2-6
V: TRBV25-1
CDR3: ASSELTKLTSGANVLT

J: TRBJ2-3
V: TRBV5-4
CDR3: ASHSSDSTDTQY

J: TRBJ2-7
V: TRBV20-1
CDR3: SATRGNEQY

J: TRBJ1-5
V: TRBV30
CDR3: AWSVTAGNQPQH

J: TRBJ2-1
V: TRBV6-5
CDR3: ASNKAGDNEQF

J: TRBJ2-2
V: TRBV7-8
CDR3: ASSFRDSNTGELF

J: TRBJ2-1
V: TRBV7-9
CDR3: ASSLDAFGKF

J: TRBJ2-7
V: TRBV7-8
CDR3: ASSLADAYEQY

J: TRBJ2-4
V: TRBV21-1
CDR3: ASTGWGTGVWPNIQY

J: TRBJ2-5
V: TRBV7-3
CDR3: ASSPTGGEETQY

J: TRBJ2-7
V: TRBV6-6
CDR3: ASTVAEPYEQY

J: TRBJ2-7
V: TRBV6-5
CDR3: ASSLAEVDEQY

J: TRBJ2-4
V: TRBV7-8
CDR3: ASSAGPSWAKNIQY

J: TRBJ1-5
V: TRBV5-6
CDR3: ASSLAQGPQH

J: NA
V: TRBV19
CDR3: ASSISANAYEQY

J: TRBJ2-5
V: TRBV29-1
CDR3: SAMGLEETQY

J: TRBJ2-2
V: TRBV10-3
CDR3: AISDPGGNPGELF

J: NA
V: TRBV5-1
CDR3: ASSPGTALYEQY

J: TRBJ2-7
V: TRBV30
CDR3: AWSEASTYEQY

J: TRBJ1-1
V: TRBV5-6
CDR3: ASSRDRGDTEAF

J: TRBJ2-1
V: TRBV19
CDR3: ASSRSSERIYNEQF

J: TRBJ2-7
V: TRBV30
CDR3: AWRGSGVRAYEQY

J: TRBJ2-3
V: TRBV7-9
CDR3: ASSPPGQGTDTQY

J: TRBJ1-2
V: TRBV15
CDR3: ATSIRSGGVYGYT

J: TRBJ2-3
V: TRBV15
CDR3: ATSRVRGRTTDTQY

J: TRBJ2-5
V: TRBV7-9
CDR3: ASTKQGGETQY

J: TRBJ1-1
V: TRBV19
CDR3: ASSIVREGTEAF

J: TRBJ1-2
V: TRBV11-3
CDR3: ASSLQNYGYT

J: TRBJ1-2
V: TRBV19
CDR3: ASRYNLANYGYT

J: TRBJ2-1
V: TRBV7-3
CDR3: ASSMHWRGGSEQF

J: TRBJ2-7
V: TRBV13
CDR3: ASSSGTDSYEQY

J: TRBJ2-7
V: TRBV7-9
CDR3: ASSPRWSTSHEQY

J: TRBJ2-7
V: TRBV5-8
CDR3: ASSFPGRH

J: TRBJ1-2
V: TRBV15
CDR3: ATRKERGTEGYT

J: TRBJ2-7
V: TRBV30
CDR3: AWSLGDQAGHEQY

J: TRBJ2-7
V: TRBV27
CDR3: ASSFSGRDSYEQY